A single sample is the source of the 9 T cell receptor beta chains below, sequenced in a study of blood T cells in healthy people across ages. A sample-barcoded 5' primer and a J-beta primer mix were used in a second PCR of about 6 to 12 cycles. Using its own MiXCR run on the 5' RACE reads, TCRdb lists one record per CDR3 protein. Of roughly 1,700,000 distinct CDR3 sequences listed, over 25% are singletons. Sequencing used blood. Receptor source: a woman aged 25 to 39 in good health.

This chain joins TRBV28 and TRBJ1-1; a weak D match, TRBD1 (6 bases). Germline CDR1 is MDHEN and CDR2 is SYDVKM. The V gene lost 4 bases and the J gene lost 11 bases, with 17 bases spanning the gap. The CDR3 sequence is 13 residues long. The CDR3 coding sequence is TGTGCCAGCAGTTCCCCGAACAGGGAAATGGCTTTCTTT. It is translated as CASSSPNREMAFF.

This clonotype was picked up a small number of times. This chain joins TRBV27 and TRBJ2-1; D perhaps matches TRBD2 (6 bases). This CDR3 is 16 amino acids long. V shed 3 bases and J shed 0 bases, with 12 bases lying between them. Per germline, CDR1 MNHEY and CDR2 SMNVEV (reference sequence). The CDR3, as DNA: TGTGCCAGCAGTTTGGGCGGGGTCAGCTCCTACAATGAGCAGTTCTTC. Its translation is CASSLGGVSSYNEQFF.

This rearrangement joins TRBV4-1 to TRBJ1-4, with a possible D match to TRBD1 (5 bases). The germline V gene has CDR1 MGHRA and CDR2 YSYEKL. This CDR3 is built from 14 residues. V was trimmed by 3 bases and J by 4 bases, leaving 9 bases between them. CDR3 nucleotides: TGCGCCAGCAGCCAGAGACAGTTTAATGAAAAACTGTTTTTT. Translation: CASSQRQFNEKLFF.

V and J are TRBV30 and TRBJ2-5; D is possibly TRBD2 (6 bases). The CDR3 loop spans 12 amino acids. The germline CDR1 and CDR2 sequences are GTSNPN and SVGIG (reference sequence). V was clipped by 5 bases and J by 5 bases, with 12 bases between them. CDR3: CAWDQSGETQYF. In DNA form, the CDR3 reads TGTGCCTGGGACCAGAGCGGGGAGACCCAGTACTTC.

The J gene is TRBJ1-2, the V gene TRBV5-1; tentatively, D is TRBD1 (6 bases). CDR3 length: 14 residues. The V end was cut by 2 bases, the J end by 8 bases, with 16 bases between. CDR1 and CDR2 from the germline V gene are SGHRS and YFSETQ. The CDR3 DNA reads TGCGCCAGCAGCTTCGTCATGGCAGGGACAGGCTACACCTTC. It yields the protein CASSFVMAGTGYTF.

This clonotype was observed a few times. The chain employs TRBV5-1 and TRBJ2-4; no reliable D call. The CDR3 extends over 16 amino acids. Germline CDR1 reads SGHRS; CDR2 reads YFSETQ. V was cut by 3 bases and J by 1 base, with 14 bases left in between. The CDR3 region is CASSYYSAGAKNIQYF. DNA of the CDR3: TGCGCCAGCAGCTACTACAGCGCTGGGGCCAAAAACATTCAGTACTTC.

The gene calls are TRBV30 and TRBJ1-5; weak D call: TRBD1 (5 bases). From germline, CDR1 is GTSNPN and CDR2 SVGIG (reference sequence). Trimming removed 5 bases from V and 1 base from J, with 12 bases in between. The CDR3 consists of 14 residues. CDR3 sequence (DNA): TGTGCCTGGGTGCCGGGGGGAAGCAATCAGCCCCAGCATTTT. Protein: CAWVPGGSNQPQHF.

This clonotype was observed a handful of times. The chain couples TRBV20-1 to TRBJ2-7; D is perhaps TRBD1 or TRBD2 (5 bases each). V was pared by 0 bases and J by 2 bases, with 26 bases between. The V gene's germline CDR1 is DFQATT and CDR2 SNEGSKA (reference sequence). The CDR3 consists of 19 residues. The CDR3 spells CSARDNSSPGAAGTYEQYF. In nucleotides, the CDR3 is TGCAGTGCTAGAGATAATTCGAGTCCTGGGGCTGCCGGGACCTACGAGCAGTACTTC.

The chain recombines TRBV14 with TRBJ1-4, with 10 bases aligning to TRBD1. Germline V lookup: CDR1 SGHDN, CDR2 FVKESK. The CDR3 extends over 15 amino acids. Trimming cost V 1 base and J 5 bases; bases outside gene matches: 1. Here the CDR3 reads CASSQVTGGNEKLFF. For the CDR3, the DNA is TGTGCCAGCAGCCAAGTGACAGGGGGCAATGAAAAACTGTTTTTT. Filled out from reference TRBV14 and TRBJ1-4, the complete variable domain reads EAGVTQFPSHSVIEKGQTVTLRCDPISGHDNLYWYRRVMGKEIKFLLHFVKESKQDESGMPNNRFLAERTGGTYSTLKVQPAELEDSGVYFCASSQVTGGNEKLFFGSGTQLSVL.